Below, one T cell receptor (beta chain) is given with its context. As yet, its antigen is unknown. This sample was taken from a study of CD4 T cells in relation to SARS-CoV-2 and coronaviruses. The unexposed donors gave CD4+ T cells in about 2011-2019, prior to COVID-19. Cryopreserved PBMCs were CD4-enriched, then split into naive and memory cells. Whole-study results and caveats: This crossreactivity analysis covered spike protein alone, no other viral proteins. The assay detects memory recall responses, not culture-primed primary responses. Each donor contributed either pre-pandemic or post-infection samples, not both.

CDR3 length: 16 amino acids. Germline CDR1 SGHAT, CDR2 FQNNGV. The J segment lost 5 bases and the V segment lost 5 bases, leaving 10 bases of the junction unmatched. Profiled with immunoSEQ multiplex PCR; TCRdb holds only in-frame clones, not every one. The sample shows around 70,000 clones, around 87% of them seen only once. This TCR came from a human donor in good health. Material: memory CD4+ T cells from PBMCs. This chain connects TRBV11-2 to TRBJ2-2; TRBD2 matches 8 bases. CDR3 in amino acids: CASSRGNSGETGELFF. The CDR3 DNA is TGTGCCAGCAGCCGGGGGAATAGCGGGGAGACCGGGGAGCTGTTTTTT. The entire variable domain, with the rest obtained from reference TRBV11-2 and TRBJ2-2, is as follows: EAGVAQSPRYKIIEKRQSVAFWCNPISGHATLYWYQQILGQGPKLLIQFQNNGVVDDSQLPKDRFSAERLKGVDSTLKIQPAKLEDSAVYLCASSRGNSGETGELFFGEGSRLTVL.